Below, one T cell receptor beta chain is given with its context. Only in-frame clones appear in the TCRdb table, and some are missing; sequencing was by immunoSEQ multiplex PCR. Of about 240,000 clones listed, roughly 86% were seen once; the top ten hold 5.5% to 7.5%. This sample stems from a study of blood T cell repertoires in COVID-19. V was cut by 4 bases and J by 0 bases, with 16 bases left in between. Germline V gene data show CDR1 as MNHNS and CDR2 as SASEGT. CDR3 length: 17 amino acids. Input material: peripheral blood. The origin of this receptor is a woman in her 70s with active or convalescent COVID-19. This sequence joins TRBV6-1 and TRBJ1-3, with D possibly being TRBD1 (5 bases). The CDR3 DNA follows: TGTGCCAGCAGTGCTACATCTCAGGGAACCTCTGGAAACACCATATATTTT. Its translation: CASSATSQGTSGNTIYF.